This T cell receptor (beta chain) was sequenced during a study of blood T cell repertoires in COVID-19. Across the study: Collection of acute and convalescent COVID-19 samples took place in the United States, Italy and Spain. Sample material is recorded as cDNA or gDNA derived from T cells, B-cell-depleted T cells, or PBMCs.

Germline CDR1 and CDR2: MGHDK and SYGVNS. The CDR3 extends over 15 amino acids. V was clipped by 8 bases and J by 2 bases, with 18 bases between them. Original analysis: Estimates of nucleated cell counts were drawn from the amplification of reference gene primers. Produced via immunoSEQ multiplex PCR; TCRdb's table is partial and in-frame only. V and J calls and clone size follow that table, whereas D and trimming were derived from the DNA. Seen here are approximately 250,000 clones, 84% observed once, and the top ten hold 8.6%. This TCR derives from a human donor in a cohort sampled during active COVID-19. The sequencing input was peripheral blood. The chain recombines TRBV25-1 with TRBJ1-2, with a tentative D call TRBD1 (6 bases). The DNA for the CDR3 is TGTGCCAGCTCCACCGGGGACACAAACAACTATGGCTACACCTTC. It specifies CASSTGDTNNYGYTF.